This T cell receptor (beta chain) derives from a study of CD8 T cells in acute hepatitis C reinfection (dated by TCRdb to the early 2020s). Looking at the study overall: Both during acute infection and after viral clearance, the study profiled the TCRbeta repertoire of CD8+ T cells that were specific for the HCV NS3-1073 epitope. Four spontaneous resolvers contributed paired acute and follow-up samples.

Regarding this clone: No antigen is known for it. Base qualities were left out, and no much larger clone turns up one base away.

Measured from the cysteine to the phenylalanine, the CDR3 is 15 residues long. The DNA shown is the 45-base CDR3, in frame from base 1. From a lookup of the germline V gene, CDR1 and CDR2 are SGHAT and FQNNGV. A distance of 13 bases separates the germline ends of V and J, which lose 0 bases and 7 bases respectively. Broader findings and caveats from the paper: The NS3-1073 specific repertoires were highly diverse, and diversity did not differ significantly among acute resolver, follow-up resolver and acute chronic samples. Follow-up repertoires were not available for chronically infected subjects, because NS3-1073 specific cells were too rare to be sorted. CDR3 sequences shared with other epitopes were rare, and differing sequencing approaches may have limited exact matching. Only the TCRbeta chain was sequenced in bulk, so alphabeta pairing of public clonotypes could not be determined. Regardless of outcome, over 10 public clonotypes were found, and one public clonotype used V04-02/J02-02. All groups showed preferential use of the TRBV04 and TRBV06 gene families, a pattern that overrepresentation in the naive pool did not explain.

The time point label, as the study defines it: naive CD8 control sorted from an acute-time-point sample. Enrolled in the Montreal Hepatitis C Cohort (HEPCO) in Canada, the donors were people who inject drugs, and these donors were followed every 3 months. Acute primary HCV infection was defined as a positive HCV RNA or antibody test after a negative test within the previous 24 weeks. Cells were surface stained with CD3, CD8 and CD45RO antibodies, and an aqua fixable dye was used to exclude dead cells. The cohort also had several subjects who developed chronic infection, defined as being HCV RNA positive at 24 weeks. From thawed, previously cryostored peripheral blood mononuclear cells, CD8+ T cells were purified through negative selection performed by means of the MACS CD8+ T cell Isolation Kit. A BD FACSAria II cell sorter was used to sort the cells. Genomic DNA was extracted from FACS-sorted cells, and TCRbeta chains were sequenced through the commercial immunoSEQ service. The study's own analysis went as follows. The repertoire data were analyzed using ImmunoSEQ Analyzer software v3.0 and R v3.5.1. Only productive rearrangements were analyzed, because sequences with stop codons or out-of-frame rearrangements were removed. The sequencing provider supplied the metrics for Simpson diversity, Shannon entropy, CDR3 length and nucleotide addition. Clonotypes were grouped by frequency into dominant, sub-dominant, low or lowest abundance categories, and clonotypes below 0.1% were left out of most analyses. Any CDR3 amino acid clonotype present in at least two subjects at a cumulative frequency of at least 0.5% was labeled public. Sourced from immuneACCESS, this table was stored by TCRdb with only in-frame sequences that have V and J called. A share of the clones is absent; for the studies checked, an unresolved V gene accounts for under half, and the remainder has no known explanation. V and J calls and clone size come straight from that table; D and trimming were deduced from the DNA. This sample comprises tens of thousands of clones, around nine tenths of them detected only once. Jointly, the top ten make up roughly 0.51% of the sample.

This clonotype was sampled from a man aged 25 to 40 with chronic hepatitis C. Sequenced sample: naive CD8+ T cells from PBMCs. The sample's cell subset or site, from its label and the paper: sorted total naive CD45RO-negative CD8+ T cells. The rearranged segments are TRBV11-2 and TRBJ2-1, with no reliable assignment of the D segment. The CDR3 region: CASSLEGLGLNEQFF. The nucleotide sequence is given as TGTGCCAGCAGCTTAGAGGGTTTAGGGCTTAATGAGCAGTTCTTC.